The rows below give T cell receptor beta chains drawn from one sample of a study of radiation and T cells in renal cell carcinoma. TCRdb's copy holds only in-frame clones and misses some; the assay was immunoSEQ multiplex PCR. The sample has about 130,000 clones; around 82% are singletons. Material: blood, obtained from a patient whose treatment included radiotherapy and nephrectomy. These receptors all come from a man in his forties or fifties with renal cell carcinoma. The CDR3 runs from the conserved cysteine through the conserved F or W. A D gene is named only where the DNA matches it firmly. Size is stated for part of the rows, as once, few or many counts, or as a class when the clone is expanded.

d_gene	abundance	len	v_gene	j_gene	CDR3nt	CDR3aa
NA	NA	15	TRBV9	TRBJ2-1	TGTGCCAGCAGCGTAAGTGGCCTGTCCTACAATGAGCAGTTCTTC	CASSVSGLSYNEQFF
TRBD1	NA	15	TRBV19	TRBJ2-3	TGTGCCAGTAGTACCCTGACAGGGCAAGAGGATACGCAGTATTTT	CASSTLTGQEDTQYF
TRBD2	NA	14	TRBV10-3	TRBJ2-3	TGTGCCATCAACGTGGGGGGGAGCACAGATACGCAGTATTTT	CAINVGGSTDTQYF
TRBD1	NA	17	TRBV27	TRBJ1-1	TGTGCCAGCAGTTTATTTGGCAGGGGGATCACCCGCACTGAAGCTTTCTTT	CASSLFGRGITRTEAFF
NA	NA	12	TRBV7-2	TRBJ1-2	TGTGCCAGCAGCTTAGACCTCTATGGCTACACCTTC	CASSLDLYGYTF
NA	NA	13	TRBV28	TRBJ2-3	TGTGCCAGCAGCCTTCCGGGCACAGATACGCAGTATTTT	CASSLPGTDTQYF
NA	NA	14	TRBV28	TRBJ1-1	TGTGCCAGCAGAAGACAGCTACTGAACACTGAAGCTTTCTTT	CASRRQLLNTEAFF
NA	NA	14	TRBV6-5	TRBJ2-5	TGTGCCAGCAGTTACAATAGCTACCAAGAGACCCAGTACTTC	CASSYNSYQETQYF
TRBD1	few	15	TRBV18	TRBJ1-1	TGTGCCAGCTCACTGGGACAGGGGGTAGACACTGAAGCTTTCTTT	CASSLGQGVDTEAFF
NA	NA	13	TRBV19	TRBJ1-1	TGTGCCAGTAGTCCTCATTCTGGAACTGAAGCTTTCTTT	CASSPHSGTEAFF
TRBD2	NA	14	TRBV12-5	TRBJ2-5	TGTGCTAGTGGTTTGGGACTAGCGGAAGAGACCCAGTACTTC	CASGLGLAEETQYF
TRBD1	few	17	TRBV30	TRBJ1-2	TGTGCCTGGAAGCGGGGGACAGGGGGCAAGGGGAACTATGGCTACACCTTC	CAWKRGTGGKGNYGYTF
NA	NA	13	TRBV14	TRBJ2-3	TGTGCCAGCAGCCAAGTAGGTACAGATACGCAGTATTTT	CASSQVGTDTQYF
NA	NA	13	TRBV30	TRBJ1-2	TGTGCCTGGAGTGGGGCTGAGACCTATGGCTACACCTTC	CAWSGAETYGYTF
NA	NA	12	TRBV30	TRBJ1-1	TGTGCCTGGAATCTGGAGAACACTGAAGCTTTCTTT	CAWNLENTEAFF
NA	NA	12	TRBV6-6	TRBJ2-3	TGTGCCAGCAGCGCTGACACAACCTCGCAGTATTTT	CASSADTTSQYF
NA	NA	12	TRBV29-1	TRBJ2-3	TGCAGCGGTACGGGGGGCGCGGATACGCAGTATTTT	CSGTGGADTQYF
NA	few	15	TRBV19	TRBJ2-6	TGTGCCAGTAGTTCCCTGCGCTCTGGGGCCAACGTCCTGACTTTC	CASSSLRSGANVLTF
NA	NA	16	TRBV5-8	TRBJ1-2	TGTGCCAGCAGCACGCGACAGACCCGTGGGGACTATGGCTACACCTTC	CASSTRQTRGDYGYTF
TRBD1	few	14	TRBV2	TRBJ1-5	TGTGCCAGCAGTGAACAGGGGGCGGACCAGCCCCAGCATTTT	CASSEQGADQPQHF
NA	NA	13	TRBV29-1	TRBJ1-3	TGCAGCGTTGACCCGGACGGTGGAAACACCATATATTTT	CSVDPDGGNTIYF
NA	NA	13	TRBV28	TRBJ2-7	TGTGCCAGCAGAAATACAGCGACCTACGAGCAGTACTTC	CASRNTATYEQYF
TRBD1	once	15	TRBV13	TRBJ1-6	TGTGCCAGCAGCTTCGGGACAGGGCCTCATTCACCCCTCCACTTT	CASSFGTGPHSPLHF
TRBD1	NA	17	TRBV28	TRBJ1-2	TGTGCCAGCAGTTCCCAGACCGGGACAGCATATAACTATGGCTACACCTTC	CASSSQTGTAYNYGYTF